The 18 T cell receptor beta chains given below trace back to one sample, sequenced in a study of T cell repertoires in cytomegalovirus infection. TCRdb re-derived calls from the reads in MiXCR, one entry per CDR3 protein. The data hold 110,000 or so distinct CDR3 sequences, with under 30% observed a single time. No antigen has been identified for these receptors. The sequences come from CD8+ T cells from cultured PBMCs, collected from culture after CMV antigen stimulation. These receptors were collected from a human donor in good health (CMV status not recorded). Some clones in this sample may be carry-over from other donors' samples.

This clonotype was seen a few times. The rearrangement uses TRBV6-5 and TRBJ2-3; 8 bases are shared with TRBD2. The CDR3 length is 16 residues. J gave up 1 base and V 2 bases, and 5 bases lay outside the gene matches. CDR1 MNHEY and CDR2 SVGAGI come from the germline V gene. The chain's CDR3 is CASSYLSTSGTDTQYF. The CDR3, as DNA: TGTGCCAGCAGTTACCTATCGACTAGCGGCACAGATACGCAGTATTTT.

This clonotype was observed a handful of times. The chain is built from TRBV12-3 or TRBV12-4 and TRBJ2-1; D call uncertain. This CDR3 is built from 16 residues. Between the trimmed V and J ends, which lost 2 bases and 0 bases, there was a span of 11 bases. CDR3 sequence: CASSLYGVSSYNEQFF. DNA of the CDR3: TGTGCCAGCAGTTTATATGGGGTGAGCTCCTACAATGAGCAGTTCTTC.

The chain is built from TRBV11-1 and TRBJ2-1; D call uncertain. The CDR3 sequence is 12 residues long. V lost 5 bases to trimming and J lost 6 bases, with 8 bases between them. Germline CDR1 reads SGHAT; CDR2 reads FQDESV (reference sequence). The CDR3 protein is CASSPSGNEQFF. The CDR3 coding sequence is TGTGCCAGCAGCCCCTCAGGCAATGAGCAGTTCTTC. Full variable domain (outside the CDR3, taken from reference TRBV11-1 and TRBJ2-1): EAEVAQSPRYKITEKSQAVAFWCDPISGHATLYWYRQILGQGPELLVQFQDESVVDDSQLPKDRFSAERLKGVDSTLKIQPAELGDSAMYLCASSPSGNEQFFGPGTRLTVL.

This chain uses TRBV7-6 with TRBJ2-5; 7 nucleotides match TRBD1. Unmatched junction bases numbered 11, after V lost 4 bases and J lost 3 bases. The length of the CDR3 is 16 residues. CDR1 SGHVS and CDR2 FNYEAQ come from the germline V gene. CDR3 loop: CASSYTTGLGEETQYF. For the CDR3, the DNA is TGTGCCAGCAGCTACACGACAGGGTTGGGGGAAGAGACCCAGTACTTC.

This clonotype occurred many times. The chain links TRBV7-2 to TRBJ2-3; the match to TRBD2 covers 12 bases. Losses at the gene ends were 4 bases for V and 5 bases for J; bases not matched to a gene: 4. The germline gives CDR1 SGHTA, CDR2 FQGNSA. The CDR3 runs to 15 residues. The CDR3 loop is CASSWTSGVGDTQYF. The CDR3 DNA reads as TGTGCCAGCAGCTGGACTAGCGGGGTCGGAGATACGCAGTATTTT. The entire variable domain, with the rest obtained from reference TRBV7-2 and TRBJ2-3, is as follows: GAGVSQSPSNKVTEKGKDVELRCDPISGHTALYWYRQSLGQGLEFLIYFQGNSAPDKSGLPSDRFSAERTGGSVSTLTIQRTQQEDSAVYLCASSWTSGVGDTQYFGPGTRLTVL.

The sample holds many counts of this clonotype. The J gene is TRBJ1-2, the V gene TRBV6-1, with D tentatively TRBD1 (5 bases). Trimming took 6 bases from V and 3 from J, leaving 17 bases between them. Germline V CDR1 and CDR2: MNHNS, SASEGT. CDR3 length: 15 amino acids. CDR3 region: CASSASKGRHYGYTF. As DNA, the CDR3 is TGTGCCAGCAGCGCATCCAAGGGACGGCACTATGGCTACACCTTC.

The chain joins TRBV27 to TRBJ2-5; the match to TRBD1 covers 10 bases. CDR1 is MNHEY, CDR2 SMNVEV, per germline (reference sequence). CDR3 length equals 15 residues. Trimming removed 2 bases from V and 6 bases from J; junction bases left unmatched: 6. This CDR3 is CASSLEDRGVQTQYF. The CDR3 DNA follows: TGTGCCAGCAGTTTAGAGGACAGGGGGGTACAGACCCAGTACTTC.

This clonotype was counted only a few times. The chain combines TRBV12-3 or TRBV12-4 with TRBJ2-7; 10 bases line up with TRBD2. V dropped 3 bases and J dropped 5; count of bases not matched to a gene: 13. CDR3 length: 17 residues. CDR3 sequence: CASSFLAGESLGDEQYF. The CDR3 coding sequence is TGTGCCAGCAGTTTCCTAGCGGGGGAATCCCTTGGGGACGAGCAGTACTTC.

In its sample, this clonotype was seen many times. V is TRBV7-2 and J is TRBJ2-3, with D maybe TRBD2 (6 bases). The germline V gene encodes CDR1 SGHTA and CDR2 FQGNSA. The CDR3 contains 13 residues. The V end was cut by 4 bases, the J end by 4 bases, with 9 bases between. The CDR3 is CASSSGLPDTQYF. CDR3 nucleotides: TGTGCCAGCAGCTCGGGACTCCCAGATACGCAGTATTTT.

The CDR3, as DNA: TGTGCCAGCAAAGGGCGCTATGGCTACACCTTC. The encoded protein is CASKGRYGYTF. The J gene is TRBJ1-2, the V gene TRBV6-5; D is uncertain. Trimming removed 7 bases at V and 4 bases at J, with 7 bases between. CDR1 is MNHEY and CDR2 is SVGAGI in the germline V gene. This CDR3 is built from 11 residues.

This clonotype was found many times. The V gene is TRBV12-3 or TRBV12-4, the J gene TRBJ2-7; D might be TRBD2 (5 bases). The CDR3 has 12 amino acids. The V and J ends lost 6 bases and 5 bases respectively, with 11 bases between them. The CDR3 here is CASSPSGNEQYF. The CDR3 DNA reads TGTGCCAGCAGCCCGTCGGGGAACGAGCAGTACTTC.

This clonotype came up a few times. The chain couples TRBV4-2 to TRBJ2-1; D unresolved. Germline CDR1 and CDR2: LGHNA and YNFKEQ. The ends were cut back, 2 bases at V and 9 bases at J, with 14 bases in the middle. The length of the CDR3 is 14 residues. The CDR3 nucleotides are TGTGCCAGCAGCCAACTACATTCCCCCGGTGAGCAGTTCTTC. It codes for CASSQLHSPGEQFF.

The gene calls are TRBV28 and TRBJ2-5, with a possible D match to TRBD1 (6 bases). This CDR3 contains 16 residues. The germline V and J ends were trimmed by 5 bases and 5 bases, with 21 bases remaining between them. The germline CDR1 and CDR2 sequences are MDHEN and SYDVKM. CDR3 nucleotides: TGTGCCAGCAGTCTTCGTATACAGGGTCTAGAGGAGACCCAGTACTTC. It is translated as CASSLRIQGLEETQYF.

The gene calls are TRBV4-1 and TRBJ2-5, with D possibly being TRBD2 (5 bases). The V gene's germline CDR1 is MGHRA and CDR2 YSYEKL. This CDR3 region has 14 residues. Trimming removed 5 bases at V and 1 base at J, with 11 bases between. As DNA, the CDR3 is TGCGCCAGCAGCGAACCGGACTTCCAAGAGACCCAGTACTTC. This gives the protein CASSEPDFQETQYF.

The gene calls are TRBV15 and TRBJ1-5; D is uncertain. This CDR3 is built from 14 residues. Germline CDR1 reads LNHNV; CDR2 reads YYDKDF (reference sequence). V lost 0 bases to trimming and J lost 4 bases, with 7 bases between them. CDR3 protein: CATSREFGNQPQHF. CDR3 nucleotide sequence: TGTGCCACCAGCAGAGAATTCGGGAATCAGCCCCAGCATTTT.

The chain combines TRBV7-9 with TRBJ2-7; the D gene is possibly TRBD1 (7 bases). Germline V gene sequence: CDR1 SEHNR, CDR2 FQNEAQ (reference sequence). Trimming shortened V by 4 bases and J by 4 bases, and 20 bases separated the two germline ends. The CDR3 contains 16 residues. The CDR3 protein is CASSSLSGGILYEQYF. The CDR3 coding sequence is TGTGCCAGCAGCTCCCTATCAGGGGGGATTTTGTACGAGCAGTACTTC.

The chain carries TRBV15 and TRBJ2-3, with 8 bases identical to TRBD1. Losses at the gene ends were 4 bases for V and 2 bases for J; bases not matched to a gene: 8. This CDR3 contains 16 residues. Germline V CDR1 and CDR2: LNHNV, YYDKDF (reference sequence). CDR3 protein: CATSTYTGGTTDTQYF. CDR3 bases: TGTGCCACCAGCACCTATACAGGGGGGACCACAGATACGCAGTATTTT.

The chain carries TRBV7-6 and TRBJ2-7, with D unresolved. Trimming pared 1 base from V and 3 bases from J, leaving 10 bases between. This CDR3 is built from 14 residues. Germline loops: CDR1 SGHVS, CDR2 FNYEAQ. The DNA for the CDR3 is TGTGCCAGCAGCTTAGATGTGGGGAACTACGAGCAGTACTTC. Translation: CASSLDVGNYEQYF.